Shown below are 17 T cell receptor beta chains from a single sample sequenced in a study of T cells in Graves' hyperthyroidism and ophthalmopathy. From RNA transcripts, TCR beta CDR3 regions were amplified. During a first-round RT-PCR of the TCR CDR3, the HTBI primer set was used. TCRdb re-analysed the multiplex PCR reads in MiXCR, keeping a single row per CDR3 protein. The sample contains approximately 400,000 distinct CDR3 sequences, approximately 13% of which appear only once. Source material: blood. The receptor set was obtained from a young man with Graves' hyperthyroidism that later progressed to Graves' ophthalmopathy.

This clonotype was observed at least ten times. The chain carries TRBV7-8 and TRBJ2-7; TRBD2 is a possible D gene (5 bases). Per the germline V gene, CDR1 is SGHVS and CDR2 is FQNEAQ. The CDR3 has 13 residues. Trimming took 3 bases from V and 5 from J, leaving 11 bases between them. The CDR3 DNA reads TGTGCCAGCAGCTTGCGGACTGCGAACGAGCAGTACTTC. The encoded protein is CASSLRTANEQYF.

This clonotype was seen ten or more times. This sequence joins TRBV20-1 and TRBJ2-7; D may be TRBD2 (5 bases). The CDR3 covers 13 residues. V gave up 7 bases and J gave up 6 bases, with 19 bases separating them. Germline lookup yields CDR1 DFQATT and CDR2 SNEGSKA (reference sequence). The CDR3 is CSVRGLVDLEQYF. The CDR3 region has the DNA TGCAGTGTCAGAGGGCTGGTGGATCTCGAGCAGTACTTC.

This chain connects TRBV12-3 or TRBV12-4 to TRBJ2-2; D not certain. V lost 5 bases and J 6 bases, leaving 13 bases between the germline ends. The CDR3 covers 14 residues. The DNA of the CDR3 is TGTGCCAGCAGTAAATACCAGTCCCCCGGGGAGCTGTTTTTT. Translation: CASSKYQSPGELFF.

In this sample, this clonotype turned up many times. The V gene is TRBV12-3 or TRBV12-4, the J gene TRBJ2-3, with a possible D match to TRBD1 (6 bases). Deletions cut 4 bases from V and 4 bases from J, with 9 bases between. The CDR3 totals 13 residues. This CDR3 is CASSSQGPDTQYF. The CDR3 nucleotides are TGTGCCAGCAGTTCACAGGGTCCAGATACGCAGTATTTT.

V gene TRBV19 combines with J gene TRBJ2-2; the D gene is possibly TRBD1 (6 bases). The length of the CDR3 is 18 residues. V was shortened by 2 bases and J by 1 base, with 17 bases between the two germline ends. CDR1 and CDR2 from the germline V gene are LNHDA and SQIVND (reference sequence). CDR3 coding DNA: TGTGCCAGTAGTATACGACGGGACACCCCTTGGAACACCGGGGAGCTGTTTTTT. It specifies CASSIRRDTPWNTGELFF.

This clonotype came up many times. The DNA of the CDR3 is TGTGCCAGCAGGGACAGGGATCGAACAGATACGCAGTATTTT. Protein sequence: CASRDRDRTDTQYF. This sequence joins TRBV2 and TRBJ2-3; 8 bases fit TRBD1. This CDR3 contains 14 residues. The V and J ends lost 6 bases and 3 bases, in that order; junction bases with no gene match: 5. Germline V gene sequence: CDR1 SNHLY, CDR2 FYNNEI.

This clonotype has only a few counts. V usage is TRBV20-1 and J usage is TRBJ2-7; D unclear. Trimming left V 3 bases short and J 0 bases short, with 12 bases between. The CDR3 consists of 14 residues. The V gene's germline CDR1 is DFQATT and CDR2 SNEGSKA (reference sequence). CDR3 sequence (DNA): TGCAGTGCTAGGGCACAGCCTAGCTCCTACGAGCAGTACTTC. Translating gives CSARAQPSSYEQYF.

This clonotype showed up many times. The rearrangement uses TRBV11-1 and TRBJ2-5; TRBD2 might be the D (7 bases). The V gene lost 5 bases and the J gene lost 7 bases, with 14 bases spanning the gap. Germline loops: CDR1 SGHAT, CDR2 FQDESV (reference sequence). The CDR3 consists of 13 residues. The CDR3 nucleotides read TGTGCCAGCAGCAAAGGGGGAGGGGCGACCCAGTACTTC. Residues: CASSKGGGATQYF.

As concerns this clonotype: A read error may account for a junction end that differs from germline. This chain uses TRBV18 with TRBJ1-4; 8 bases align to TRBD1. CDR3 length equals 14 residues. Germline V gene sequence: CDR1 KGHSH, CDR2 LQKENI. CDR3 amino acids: CVSSDRERVEKLFF. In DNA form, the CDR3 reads TGTGTCAGCTCGGACAGGGAGAGAGTTGAAAAACTGTTTTTT.

The chain's CDR3 is CASSYGWGSHTGELFF. In nucleotides, the CDR3 is TGTGCCAGCAGTTACGGGTGGGGGAGTCACACCGGGGAGCTGTTTTTT. V usage is TRBV6-5 and J usage is TRBJ2-2; D might be TRBD1 or TRBD2, each matching 5 bases. V was pared by 2 bases and J by 3 bases, with 13 bases between. The CDR3 covers 16 residues. The germline V gene has CDR1 MNHEY and CDR2 SVGAGI.

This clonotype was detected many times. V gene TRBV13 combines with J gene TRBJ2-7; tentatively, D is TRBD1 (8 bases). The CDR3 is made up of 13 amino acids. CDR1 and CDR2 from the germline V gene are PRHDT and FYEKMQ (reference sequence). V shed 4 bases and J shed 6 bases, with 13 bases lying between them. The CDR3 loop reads CASSSDREGEQYF. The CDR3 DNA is TGTGCCAGCAGCTCGGACAGGGAGGGCGAGCAGTACTTC.

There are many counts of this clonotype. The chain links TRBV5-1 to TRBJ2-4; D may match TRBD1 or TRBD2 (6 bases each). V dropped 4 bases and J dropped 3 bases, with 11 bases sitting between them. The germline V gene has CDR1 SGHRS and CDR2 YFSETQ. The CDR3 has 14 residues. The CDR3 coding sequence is TGCGCCAGCAGCCCGGGGGCGAACAAAAACATTCAGTACTTC. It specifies CASSPGANKNIQYF.

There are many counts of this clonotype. CDR3 protein: CASTPGALYEQYF. The CDR3 DNA reads as TGTGCCAGCACCCCAGGGGCCTTATACGAGCAGTACTTC. The chain carries TRBV7-9 and TRBJ2-7; TRBD1 might be the D (6 bases). Trimming stripped 7 bases from V and 4 bases from J, with 14 bases between. Germline CDR1 is SEHNR and CDR2 is FQNEAQ (reference sequence). The CDR3 extends over 13 amino acids.

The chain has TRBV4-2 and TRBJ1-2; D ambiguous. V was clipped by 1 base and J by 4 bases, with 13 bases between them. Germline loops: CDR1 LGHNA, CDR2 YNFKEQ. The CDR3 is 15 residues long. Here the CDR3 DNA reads TGTGCCAGCAGCCAAGTCTCGGGTGTAAGCTATGGCTACACCTTC. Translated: CASSQVSGVSYGYTF.

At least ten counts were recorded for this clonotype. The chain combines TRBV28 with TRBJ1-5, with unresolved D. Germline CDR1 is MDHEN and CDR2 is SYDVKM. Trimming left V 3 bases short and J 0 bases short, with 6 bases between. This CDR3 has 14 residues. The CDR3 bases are TGTGCCAGCAGTTTGTCTTATAGCAATCAGCCCCAGCATTTT. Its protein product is CASSLSYSNQPQHF.

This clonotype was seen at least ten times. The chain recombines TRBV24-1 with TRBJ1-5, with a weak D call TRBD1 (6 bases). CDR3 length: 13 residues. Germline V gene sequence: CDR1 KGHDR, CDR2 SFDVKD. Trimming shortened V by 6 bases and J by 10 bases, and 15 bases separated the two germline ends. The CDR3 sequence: CATSKGVWGPQHF. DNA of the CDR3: TGTGCCACCAGTAAGGGGGTATGGGGCCCCCAGCATTTT.

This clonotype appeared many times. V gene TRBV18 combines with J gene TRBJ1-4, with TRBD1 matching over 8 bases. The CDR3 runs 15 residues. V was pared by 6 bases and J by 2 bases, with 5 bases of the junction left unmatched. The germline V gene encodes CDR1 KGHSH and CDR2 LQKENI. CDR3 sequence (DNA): TGTGCCAGCTCCGTTCAGGGGGCTACTAATGAAAAACTGTTTTTT. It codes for CASSVQGATNEKLFF.